This T cell receptor beta chain was sequenced for a study of blood T cell repertoires in COVID-19. Study as a whole: Specimens from acute and convalescent COVID-19 originated in the United States, Italy and Spain. Sources were T cells, B-cell-depleted T cells, or PBMCs; the material itself was cDNA or gDNA.

This CDR3 has 12 amino acids. The V segment lost 6 bases and the J segment 11 bases; nucleotides outside the gene matches: 8. The V gene's germline CDR1 is MNHEY and CDR2 SMNVEV (reference sequence). As originally analysed: Reference gene primer amplification in the assay estimated nucleated cell counts. TCRdb's copy holds only in-frame clones and misses some; the assay was immunoSEQ multiplex PCR. D and trimming were read from the DNA, whereas the V and J calls and clone size are those reported in that table. This sample has about 86,000 clones, with roughly 78% found just once. Sequencing was carried out using peripheral blood. The chain couples TRBV27 to TRBJ2-3; 7 bases agree with TRBD1. This receptor was taken from a woman over 75 with acute or convalescent COVID-19. CDR3 bases: TGTGCCAGCAGCATCACAGGGGAACGGCAGTATTTT. Its protein is CASSITGERQYF.